The 20 T cell receptor beta chains below come from one sample, sequenced in a study of shared clonotypes between healthy human individuals. Here immunoSEQ multiplex PCR was the method, and the copy in TCRdb shows in-frame clones only, minus some. The sample includes approximately 2.4 million clones, around 95% of them seen just once. Sequencing used naive CD4+ T cells sorted from blood. Subset denoted: CD45RA+ positively selected. The source is a man aged 18 to 30 in good health.

This clone was picked up one time. The chain links TRBV11-3 to TRBJ2-1, with a weak D call TRBD2 (7 bases). V lost 1 base, J lost 8 bases, and 27 bases lay in between. This CDR3 has 19 amino acids. The V gene's germline CDR1 is SGHNT and CDR2 YENEEA. CDR3 sequence (DNA): TGTGCCAGCAGCTTAGCTCCCGAAAAGGGGGGGCTCGACTCCCATGAGCAGTTCTTC. It translates to CASSLAPEKGGLDSHEQFF.

The chain recombines TRBV30 with TRBJ2-1; D may be TRBD2 (5 bases). Germline V gene sequence: CDR1 GTSNPN, CDR2 SVGIG (reference sequence). Trimming took 1 base from V and 9 from J, leaving 7 bases between them. This CDR3 has 11 residues. The CDR3 DNA sequence: TGTGCCTGGAGTGGGCTAGCTGAGCAGTTCTTC. It codes for CAWSGLAEQFF.

The CDR3 DNA sequence: TGTGCCTGGACTAGGGAGAGGGGGCGCTCGGGCACTGAAGCTTTCTTT. Its protein is CAWTRERGRSGTEAFF. The J gene is TRBJ1-1, the V gene TRBV30; 7 nucleotides match TRBD1. J gave up 4 bases and V 4 bases, and 15 bases lay outside the gene matches. The germline V gene encodes CDR1 GTSNPN and CDR2 SVGIG (reference sequence). The CDR3 consists of 16 residues.

This chain uses TRBV6-4 with TRBJ2-7; D remains ambiguous. CDR1 is MRHNA and CDR2 is SNTAGT in the germline V gene. This CDR3 is 13 amino acids long. Trimming cost V 0 bases and J 6 bases, with 9 bases left between them. Here the CDR3 DNA reads TGTGCCAGCAGTGACTCGGGTCTTGGCGAGCAGTACTTC. Translated: CASSDSGLGEQYF.

The V and J genes are TRBV14 and TRBJ2-1; D could derive from TRBD1 or TRBD2 (5 bases each). The length of the CDR3 is 18 residues. Germline CDR1 SGHDN, CDR2 FVKESK. Between the trimmed V and J ends, which lost 0 bases and 6 bases, there was a span of 21 bases. DNA of the CDR3: TGTGCCAGCAGCCAAGACGGGGCTCGCTCAGGGCCGCTCAATGAGCAGTTCTTC. Amino acids: CASSQDGARSGPLNEQFF.

Concerning this clone itself: Within the sample, other DNA sequences also encode this same CDR3. This chain joins TRBV30 and TRBJ2-7; 7 bases are shared with TRBD2. The CDR3 is 13 amino acids. After removal of 1 base from V and 2 bases from J, the junction contained 2 bases not matched to a gene. Germline V CDR1 and CDR2: GTSNPN, SVGIG (reference sequence). The CDR3 DNA follows: TGTGCCTGGAGTGGGGCGGGGGCCTACGAGCAGTACTTC. This translates into CAWSGAGAYEQYF.

The J gene is TRBJ2-5, the V gene TRBV29-1; D is ambiguous. V lost 5 bases and J 1 base, leaving 8 bases between the germline ends. The CDR3 spans 12 residues. Per germline, CDR1 SQVTM and CDR2 ANQGSEA. The CDR3 sequence: CSVNFAQETQYF. In nucleotides, the CDR3 is TGCAGCGTTAATTTCGCCCAAGAGACCCAGTACTTC.

CDR3 sequence: CASSPQGAGTEAFF. CDR3 in DNA: TGTGCCAGCAGCCCCCAGGGGGCGGGCACTGAAGCTTTCTTT. V is TRBV11-2 and J is TRBJ1-1, with TRBD1 matching over 8 bases. This CDR3 is 14 amino acids long. Germline V CDR1 and CDR2: SGHAT, FQNNGV. Germline trimming cut 5 bases from V and 4 bases from J; bases unmatched to any gene: 6.

This chain links TRBV6-1 with TRBJ1-5, with TRBD1 as a possible D gene (5 bases). V was shortened by 8 bases and J by 2 bases, with 16 bases between the two germline ends. The germline CDR1 and CDR2 sequences are MNHNS and SASEGT. The CDR3 contains 15 residues. CDR3 protein: CASLMVRGGNQPQHF. The CDR3 nucleotides are TGTGCCAGCCTTATGGTGAGGGGTGGCAATCAGCCCCAGCATTTT.

This chain links TRBV6-6 with TRBJ2-3, with D tentatively TRBD1 (6 bases). Trimming took 5 bases from V and 5 from J, leaving 14 bases between them. This CDR3 is built from 14 residues. CDR1 and CDR2 from the germline V gene are MNHNY and SVGAGI (reference sequence). DNA for the CDR3: TGTGCCAGCAGTGGCAGGACAGTCGGAGATACGCAGTATTTT. Amino acids: CASSGRTVGDTQYF.

This chain joins TRBV18 and TRBJ1-6; no firm D call. The CDR3 has 15 amino acids. Per germline, CDR1 KGHSH and CDR2 LQKENI. The V and J ends lost 0 bases and 7 bases respectively, with 10 bases between them. CDR3 protein: CASSPPGNPNSPLHF. The CDR3 region has the DNA TGTGCCAGCTCACCACCAGGGAACCCAAATTCACCCCTCCACTTT.

This clone was picked up a small number of times. The chain uses TRBV15 and TRBJ1-2; D call uncertain. V was clipped by 4 bases and J by 2 bases, with 5 bases between them. CDR3 length: 12 amino acids. CDR1 and CDR2 from the germline V gene are LNHNV and YYDKDF (reference sequence). CDR3 DNA sequence: TGTGCCACCAGCAAGGAGAACTATGGCTACACCTTC. It encodes CATSKENYGYTF.

The V and J genes are TRBV7-2 and TRBJ2-3; 9 bases fit TRBD1. CDR1 SGHTA and CDR2 FQGNSA come from the germline V gene. CDR3 length equals 15 residues. Trimming at V came to 3 bases and at J to 6 bases, leaving 7 bases not matched to a gene. The CDR3: CASSFSGQGVDTQYF. Here the CDR3 DNA reads TGTGCCAGCAGCTTTTCGGGACAGGGCGTGGATACGCAGTATTTT.

The chain links TRBV30 to TRBJ1-6, with 10 bases aligning to TRBD1. Trimming removed 1 base from V and 0 bases from J; junction bases left unmatched: 9. The CDR3 consists of 19 residues. Germline CDR1 GTSNPN, CDR2 SVGIG (reference sequence). CDR3 residues: CAWSGLGQGPSSYNSPLHF. CDR3 bases: TGTGCCTGGAGTGGGTTGGGACAGGGGCCAAGCTCCTATAATTCACCCCTCCACTTT.

This clone has a handful of counts. The rearrangement uses TRBV7-2 and TRBJ1-5; 7 bases fit TRBD1. The V and J ends lost 3 bases and 7 bases, in that order; junction bases with no gene match: 6. CDR1 is SGHTA and CDR2 is FQGNSA in the germline V gene. CDR3 size: 14 residues. CDR3 DNA: TGTGCCAGCAGCTTGGGACAGCTCCCCCAGCCCCAGCATTTT. Translated: CASSLGQLPQPQHF. Filled out from reference TRBV7-2 and TRBJ1-5, the complete variable domain reads GAGVSQSPSNKVTEKGKDVELRCDPISGHTALYWYRQSLGQGLEFLIYFQGNSAPDKSGLPSDRFSAERTGGSVSTLTIQRTQQEDSAVYLCASSLGQLPQPQHFGDGTRLSIL.

The rearrangement uses TRBV2 and TRBJ1-6, with D maybe TRBD1 (5 bases). CDR3 size: 14 residues. The V end lost 6 bases, the J end lost 5 bases, and 11 bases lay between the germline ends. The germline gives CDR1 SNHLY, CDR2 FYNNEI. The CDR3: CASRPGRDNSPLHF. The CDR3 coding sequence is TGTGCCAGCAGGCCGGGACGGGATAATTCACCCCTCCACTTT.

The chain uses TRBV5-4 and TRBJ2-5; 10 bases align to TRBD2. Trimming took 1 base from V and 5 from J; bases not matched to a gene: 5. Germline lookup yields CDR1 SGHNT and CDR2 YYREEE (reference sequence). CDR3 length: 15 residues. The CDR3 spells CASSLKLAGFETQYF. DNA of the CDR3: TGTGCCAGCAGCTTGAAACTAGCGGGGTTCGAGACCCAGTACTTC.

This chain connects TRBV7-2 to TRBJ1-3; D is unclear. Trimming removed 2 bases from V and 0 bases from J, with 8 bases in between. The CDR3 has 15 residues. Germline V lookup: CDR1 SGHTA, CDR2 FQGNSA. For the CDR3, the DNA is TGTGCCAGCAGCTTACCGCGAGTCTCTGGAAACACCATATATTTT. It translates to CASSLPRVSGNTIYF.

The chain is built from TRBV30 and TRBJ2-7, with TRBD1 as a possible D gene (5 bases). CDR3 length equals 13 residues. Germline assignment: CDR1 GTSNPN and CDR2 SVGIG (reference sequence). Deletions cut 0 bases from V and 5 bases from J, with 11 bases between. DNA of the CDR3: TGTGCCTGGAGTGTAGCCAGGGCCCACGAGCAGTACTTC. Translated, it gives CAWSVARAHEQYF. The variable domain in full, with the rest retrieved from reference TRBV30 and TRBJ2-7, is SQTIHQWPATLVQPVGSPLSLECTVEGTSNPNLYWYRQAAGRGLQLLFYSVGIGQISSEVPQNLSASRPQDRQFILSSKKLLLSDSGFYLCAWSVARAHEQYFGPGTRLTVT.

The rearrangement links TRBV5-1 to TRBJ1-6; 8 bases agree with TRBD1. J gave up 8 bases and V 3 bases, and 4 bases lay outside the gene matches. Germline CDR1 SGHRS, CDR2 YFSETQ. The CDR3 runs 14 residues. CDR3 protein: CASSSTGEDSPLHF. Here the CDR3 DNA reads TGCGCCAGCAGCTCGACAGGGGAAGATTCACCCCTCCACTTT.